This T cell receptor (beta chain) appears in the sequencing data of a study of cytomegalovirus exposure and HLA in healthy donors. Overall study results and limits: The CMV antigen specificity of a few CMV-associated chains was confirmed through in vitro analysis.

The PCR used 60 Vbeta and 13 Jbeta primers. Sequencing was performed with immunoSEQ multiplex PCR; in TCRdb, only in-frame clones are kept and a portion is missing. The sample contains around 67,000 clones, roughly 75% of which appear only once. Germline CDR1 is SSHAT and CDR2 is FNYEAQ (reference sequence). This CDR3 contains 15 residues. Concerning this clone itself: Its antigen is not known. The junction differs from germline at one of its ends, possibly a read error.

Material for sequencing was PBMCs. The clonotype originates from a woman aged 25 to 39 in good health and CMV-seropositive. V and J are TRBV7-7 and TRBJ2-3; 10 bases fit TRBD2. The CDR3 loop is CASSASGSKGDTQYF. In DNA, the CDR3 is TGTGCTAGCAGCGCTAGCGGGAGCAAGGGAGATACGCAGTATTTT.